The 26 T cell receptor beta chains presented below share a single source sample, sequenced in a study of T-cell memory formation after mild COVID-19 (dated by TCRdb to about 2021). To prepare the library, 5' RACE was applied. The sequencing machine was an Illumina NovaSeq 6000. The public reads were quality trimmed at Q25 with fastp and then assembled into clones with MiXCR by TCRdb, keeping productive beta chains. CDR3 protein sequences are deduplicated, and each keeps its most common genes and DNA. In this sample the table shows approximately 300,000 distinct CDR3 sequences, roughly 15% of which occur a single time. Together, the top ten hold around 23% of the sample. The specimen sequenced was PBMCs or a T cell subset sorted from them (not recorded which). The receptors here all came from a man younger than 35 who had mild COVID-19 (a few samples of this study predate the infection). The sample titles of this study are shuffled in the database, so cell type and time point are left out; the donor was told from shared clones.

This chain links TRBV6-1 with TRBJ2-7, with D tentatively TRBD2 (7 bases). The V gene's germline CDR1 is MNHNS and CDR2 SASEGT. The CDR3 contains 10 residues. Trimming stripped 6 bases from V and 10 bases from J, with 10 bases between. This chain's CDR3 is CASSAGAQYF. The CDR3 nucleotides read TGTGCCAGCAGCGCGGGGGCCCAGTACTTC.

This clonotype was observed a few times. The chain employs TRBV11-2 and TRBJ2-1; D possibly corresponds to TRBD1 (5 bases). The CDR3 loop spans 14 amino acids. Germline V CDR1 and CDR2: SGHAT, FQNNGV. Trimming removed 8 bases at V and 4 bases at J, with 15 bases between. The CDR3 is CASVIDSFYNEQFF. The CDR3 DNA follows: TGTGCCAGCGTAATAGACAGCTTTTACAATGAGCAGTTCTTC.

CDR3 nucleotides: TGTGCCAGCAGCTGGGGGACTCTCTACAATGAGCAGTTCTTC. Protein sequence: CASSWGTLYNEQFF. The chain joins TRBV6-2 or TRBV6-3 to TRBJ2-1; a possible D gene is TRBD2 (6 bases). The length of the CDR3 is 14 residues. Germline V gene sequence: CDR1 MNHEY, CDR2 SVGEGT. With 6 bases removed from V and 3 bases from J, the gap between germline ends came to 12 bases.

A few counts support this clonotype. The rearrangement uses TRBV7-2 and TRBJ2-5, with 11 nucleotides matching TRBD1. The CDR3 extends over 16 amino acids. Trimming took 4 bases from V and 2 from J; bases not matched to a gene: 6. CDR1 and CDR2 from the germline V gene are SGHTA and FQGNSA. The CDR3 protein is CASSSEGTGGQETQYF. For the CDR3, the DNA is TGTGCCAGCAGCTCCGAAGGGACAGGGGGGCAAGAGACCCAGTACTTC.

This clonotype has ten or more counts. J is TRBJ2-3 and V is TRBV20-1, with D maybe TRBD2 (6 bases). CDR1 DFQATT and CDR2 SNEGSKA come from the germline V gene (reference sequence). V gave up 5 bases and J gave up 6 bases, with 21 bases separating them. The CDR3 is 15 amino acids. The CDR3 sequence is CSALPPGGPGDTQYF. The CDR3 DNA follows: TGCAGTGCTCTCCCTCCAGGAGGGCCTGGGGATACGCAGTATTTT.

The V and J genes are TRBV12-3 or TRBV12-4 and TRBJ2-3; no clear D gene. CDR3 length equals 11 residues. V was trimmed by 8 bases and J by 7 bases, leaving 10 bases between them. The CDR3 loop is CASLGSHTQYF. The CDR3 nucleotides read TGTGCCAGCCTGGGGTCGCATACGCAGTATTTT.

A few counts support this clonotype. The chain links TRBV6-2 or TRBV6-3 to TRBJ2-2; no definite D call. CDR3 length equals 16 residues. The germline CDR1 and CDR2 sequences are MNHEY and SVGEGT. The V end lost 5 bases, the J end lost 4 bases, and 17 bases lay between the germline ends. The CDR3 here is CASSIQVAAGTGELFF. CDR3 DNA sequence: TGTGCCAGCAGTATCCAGGTGGCGGCCGGCACCGGGGAGCTGTTTTTT.

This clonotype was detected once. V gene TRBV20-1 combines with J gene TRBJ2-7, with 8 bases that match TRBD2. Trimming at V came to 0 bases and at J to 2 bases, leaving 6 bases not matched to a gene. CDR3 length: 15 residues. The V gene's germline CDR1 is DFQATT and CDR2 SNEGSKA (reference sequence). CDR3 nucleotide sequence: TGCAGTGCTAGAGATGGAGCGGGGGCCCCCTACGAGCAGTACTTC. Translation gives CSARDGAGAPYEQYF.

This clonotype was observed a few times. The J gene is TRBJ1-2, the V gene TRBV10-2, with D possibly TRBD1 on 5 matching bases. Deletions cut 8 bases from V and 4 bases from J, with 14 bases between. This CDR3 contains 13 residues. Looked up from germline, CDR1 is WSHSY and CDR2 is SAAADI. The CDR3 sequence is CASGPRATYGYTF. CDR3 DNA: TGCGCCAGCGGTCCCAGGGCCACCTATGGCTACACCTTC.

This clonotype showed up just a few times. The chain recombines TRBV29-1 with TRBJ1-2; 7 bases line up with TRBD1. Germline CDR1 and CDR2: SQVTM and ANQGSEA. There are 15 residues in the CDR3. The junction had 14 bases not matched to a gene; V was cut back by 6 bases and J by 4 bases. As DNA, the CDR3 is TGCAGCGTCCCCGGGACAGAGGCTCATGGCTATGGCTACACCTTC. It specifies CSVPGTEAHGYGYTF.

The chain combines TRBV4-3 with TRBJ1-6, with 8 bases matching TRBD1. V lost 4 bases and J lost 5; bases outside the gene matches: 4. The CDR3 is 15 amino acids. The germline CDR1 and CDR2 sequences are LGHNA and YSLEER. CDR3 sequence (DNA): TGCGCCAGCAGCCTCCGGGACAGGAATAATTCACCCCTCCACTTT. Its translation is CASSLRDRNNSPLHF.

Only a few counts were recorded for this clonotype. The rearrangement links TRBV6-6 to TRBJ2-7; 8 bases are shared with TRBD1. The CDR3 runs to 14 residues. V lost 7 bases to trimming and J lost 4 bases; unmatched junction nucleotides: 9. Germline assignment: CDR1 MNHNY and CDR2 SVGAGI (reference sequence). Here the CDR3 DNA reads TGTGCCAGCAAGCAAGGACAGGGCTTTTACGAGCAGTACTTC. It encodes CASKQGQGFYEQYF.

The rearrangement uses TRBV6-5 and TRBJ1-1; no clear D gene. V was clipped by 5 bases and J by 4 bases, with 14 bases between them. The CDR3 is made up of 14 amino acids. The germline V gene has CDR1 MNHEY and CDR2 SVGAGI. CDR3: CASSSISGFTEAFF. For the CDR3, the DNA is TGTGCCAGCAGTAGCATTTCGGGGTTCACTGAAGCTTTCTTT.

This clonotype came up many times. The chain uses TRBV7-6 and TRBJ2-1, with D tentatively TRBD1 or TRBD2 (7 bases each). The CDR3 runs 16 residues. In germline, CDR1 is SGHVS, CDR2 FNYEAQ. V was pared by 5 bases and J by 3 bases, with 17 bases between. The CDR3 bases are TGTGCCAGCAGCCCGAGCACAGGGGACTACTACAATGAGCAGTTCTTC. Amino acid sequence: CASSPSTGDYYNEQFF.

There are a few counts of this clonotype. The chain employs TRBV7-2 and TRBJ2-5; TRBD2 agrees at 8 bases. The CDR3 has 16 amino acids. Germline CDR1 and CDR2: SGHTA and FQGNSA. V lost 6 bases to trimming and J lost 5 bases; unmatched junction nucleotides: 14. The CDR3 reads CASSSRGGRESETQYF. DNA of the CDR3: TGTGCCAGCAGTTCCCGGGGGGGTCGCGAATCGGAGACCCAGTACTTC.

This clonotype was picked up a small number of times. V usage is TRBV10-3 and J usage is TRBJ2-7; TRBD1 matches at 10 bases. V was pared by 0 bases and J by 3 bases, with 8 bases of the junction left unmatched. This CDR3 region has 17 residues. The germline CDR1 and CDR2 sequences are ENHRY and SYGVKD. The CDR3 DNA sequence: TGTGCCATCAGTGAGTCGGGGGCGACAGGGGGCCGCTACGAGCAGTACTTC. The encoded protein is CAISESGATGGRYEQYF.

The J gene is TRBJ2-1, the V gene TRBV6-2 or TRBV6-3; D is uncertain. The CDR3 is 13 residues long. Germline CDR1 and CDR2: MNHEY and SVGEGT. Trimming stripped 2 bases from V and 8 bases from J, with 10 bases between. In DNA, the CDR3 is TGTGCCAGCAGTTACGATCGCCAAGATGAGCAGTTCTTC. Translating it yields CASSYDRQDEQFF.

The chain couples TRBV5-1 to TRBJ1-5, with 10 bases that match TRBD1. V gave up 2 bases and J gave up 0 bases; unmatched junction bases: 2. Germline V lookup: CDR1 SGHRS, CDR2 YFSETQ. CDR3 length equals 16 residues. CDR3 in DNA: TGCGCCAGCAGCTTTGGGACAGGGGATAGCAATCAGCCCCAGCATTTT. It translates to CASSFGTGDSNQPQHF.

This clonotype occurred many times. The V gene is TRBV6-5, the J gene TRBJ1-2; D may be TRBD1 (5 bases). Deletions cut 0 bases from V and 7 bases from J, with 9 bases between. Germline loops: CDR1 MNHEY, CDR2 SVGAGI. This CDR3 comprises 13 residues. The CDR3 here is CASSYSGTRGYTF. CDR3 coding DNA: TGTGCCAGCAGTTACTCAGGGACGCGTGGCTACACCTTC.

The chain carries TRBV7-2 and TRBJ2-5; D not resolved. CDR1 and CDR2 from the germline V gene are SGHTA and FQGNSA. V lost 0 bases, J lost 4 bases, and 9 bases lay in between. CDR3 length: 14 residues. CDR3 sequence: CASSLAAVGETQYF. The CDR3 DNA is TGTGCCAGCAGCTTAGCTGCCGTCGGAGAGACCCAGTACTTC.

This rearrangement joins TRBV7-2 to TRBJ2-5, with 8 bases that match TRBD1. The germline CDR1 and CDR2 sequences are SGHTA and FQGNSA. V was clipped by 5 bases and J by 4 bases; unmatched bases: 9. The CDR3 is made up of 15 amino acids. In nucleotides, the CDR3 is TGTGCCAGCAGCCCGCGGACAGGGATCCGAGAGACCCAGTACTTC. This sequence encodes CASSPRTGIRETQYF.

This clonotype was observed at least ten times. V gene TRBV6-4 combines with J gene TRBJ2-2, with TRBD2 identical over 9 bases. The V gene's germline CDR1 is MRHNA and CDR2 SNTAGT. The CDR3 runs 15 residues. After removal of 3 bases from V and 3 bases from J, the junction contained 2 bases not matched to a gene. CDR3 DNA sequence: TGTGCCAGCAGTGAGCGGGGGGGCGACACCGGGGAGCTGTTTTTT. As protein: CASSERGGDTGELFF.

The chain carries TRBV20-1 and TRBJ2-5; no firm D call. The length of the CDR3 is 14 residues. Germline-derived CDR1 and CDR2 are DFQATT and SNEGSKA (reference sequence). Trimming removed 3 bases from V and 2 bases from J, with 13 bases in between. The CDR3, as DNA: TGCAGTGCTAGCAGCGTCCTGGGGCAAGAGACCCAGTACTTC. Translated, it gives CSASSVLGQETQYF.

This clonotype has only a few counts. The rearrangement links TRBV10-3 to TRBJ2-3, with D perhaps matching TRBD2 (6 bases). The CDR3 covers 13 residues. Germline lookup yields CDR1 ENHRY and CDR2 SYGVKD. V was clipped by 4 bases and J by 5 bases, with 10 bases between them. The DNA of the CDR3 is TGTGCCATCAGTGTCGGAGCGGGAGATACGCAGTATTTT. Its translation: CAISVGAGDTQYF.

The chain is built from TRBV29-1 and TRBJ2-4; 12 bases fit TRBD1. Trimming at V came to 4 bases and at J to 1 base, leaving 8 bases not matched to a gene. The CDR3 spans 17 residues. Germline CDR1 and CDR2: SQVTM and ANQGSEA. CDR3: CSVVGTGGFWAKNIQYF. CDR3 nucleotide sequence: TGCAGCGTTGTTGGGACAGGGGGCTTCTGGGCCAAAAACATTCAGTACTTC.

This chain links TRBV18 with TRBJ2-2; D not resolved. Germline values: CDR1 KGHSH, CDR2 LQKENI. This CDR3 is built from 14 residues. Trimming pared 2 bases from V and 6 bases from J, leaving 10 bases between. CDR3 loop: CASSPSRAAGELFF. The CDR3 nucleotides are TGTGCCAGCTCACCAAGTAGGGCCGCCGGGGAGCTGTTTTTT.